These 9 T cell receptor beta chains came from one sample sequenced in a study of preoperative IRX-2 immunotherapy in early breast cancer. Assay used: immunoSEQ multiplex PCR; TCRdb lists only in-frame clones, some missing. The sample lists around 10,000 clones; around 86% were seen once. Treatment described: preoperative locoregional IRX-2 cytokine immunotherapy. Material: lymph node tissue, obtained before IRX-2 immunotherapy. The receptors here all came from a human donor with breast cancer.

The chain links TRBV7-7 to TRBJ2-5; D gene uncertain. The V end lost 3 bases, the J end lost 5 bases, and 13 bases lay between the germline ends. CDR1 is SSHAT, CDR2 FNYEAQ, per germline (reference sequence). The CDR3 totals 14 residues. This CDR3 is CASSFPQAQETQYF. In DNA, the CDR3 is TGTGCCAGCAGCTTCCCCCAGGCTCAGGAGACCCAGTACTTC.

A few counts support this clone. This chain uses TRBV10-2 with TRBJ2-7; D perhaps matches TRBD2 (6 bases). The CDR3 consists of 12 residues. The germline CDR1 and CDR2 sequences are WSHSY and SAAADI. Between the trimmed V and J ends, which lost 6 bases and 4 bases, there was a span of 10 bases. The CDR3 here is CASRDLAYEQYF. CDR3 coding DNA: TGCGCCAGCAGGGACCTAGCGTACGAGCAGTACTTC.

The chain links TRBV6-8 to TRBJ2-2; TRBD2 matches 13 bases. Germline V gene data show CDR1 as MNHGY and CDR2 as SAAAGT. CDR3 length equals 18 residues. V lost 8 bases to trimming and J lost 8 bases; unmatched junction nucleotides: 17. The DNA for the CDR3 is TGTGCCAGCGGACTTACTAGCGGGAGGGCCCGTGGTCTAGGGGAGCTGTTTTTT. Protein: CASGLTSGRARGLGELFF.

The chain recombines TRBV11-3 with TRBJ2-3; TRBD1 aligns across 7 bases. V shed 5 bases and J 2 bases; nucleotides not matched to a gene: 4. The CDR3 contains 14 residues. The V gene's germline CDR1 is SGHNT and CDR2 YENEEA. Here the CDR3 reads CASSRDSPTDTQYF. In nucleotides, the CDR3 is TGTGCCAGCAGCCGGGACAGCCCCACAGATACGCAGTATTTT.

This sequence joins TRBV6-8 and TRBJ2-1, with 7 bases lining up with TRBD2. V lost 6 bases, J lost 6 bases, and 11 bases stayed unmatched. CDR1 is MNHGY, CDR2 SAAAGT, per germline. CDR3 size: 15 residues. The CDR3 region has the DNA TGTGCCAGCAGCGAAACGGGAGGTAACTTCAATGAGCAGTTCTTC. It encodes CASSETGGNFNEQFF.

In the case of this clone: A read error may produce the germline difference seen at one junction end. The chain employs TRBV6-4 and TRBJ1-5; D gene uncertain. The CDR3 totals 11 residues. The germline V gene encodes CDR1 MRHNA and CDR2 SNTAGT. The CDR3 sequence: CAGLRGQTQHF. The CDR3 DNA reads as TGTGCCGGGTTGAGAGGTCAGACCCAGCATTTT.

This clone was picked up a small number of times. The chain employs TRBV6-8 and TRBJ2-1; 11 nucleotides agree with TRBD2. CDR1 and CDR2 from the germline V gene are MNHGY and SAAAGT. V shed 8 bases and J 7 bases; nucleotides not matched to a gene: 10. There are 15 residues in the CDR3. CDR3: CASGLAGGPGNEQFF. Here the CDR3 DNA reads TGTGCCAGCGGATTAGCGGGAGGGCCGGGAAATGAGCAGTTCTTC.

This chain joins TRBV6-8 and TRBJ2-5; D gene ambiguous. There are 12 residues in the CDR3. Germline-derived CDR1 and CDR2 are MNHGY and SAAAGT. V was clipped by 0 bases and J by 5 bases, with 4 bases between them. The chain's CDR3 is CASSYSRETQYF. The CDR3 DNA is TGTGCCAGCAGTTACTCGAGGGAGACCCAGTACTTC.

This rearrangement joins TRBV18 to TRBJ1-1; 11 bases are shared with TRBD1. Germline V gene lookup returns CDR1 KGHSH and CDR2 LQKENI. V lost 1 base to trimming and J lost 6 bases; unmatched junction nucleotides: 1. The CDR3 is made up of 14 amino acids. The CDR3 DNA reads as TGTGCCAGCTCACCACAGGGACAGGGGGCTGAAGCTTTCTTT. This gives the protein CASSPQGQGAEAFF.